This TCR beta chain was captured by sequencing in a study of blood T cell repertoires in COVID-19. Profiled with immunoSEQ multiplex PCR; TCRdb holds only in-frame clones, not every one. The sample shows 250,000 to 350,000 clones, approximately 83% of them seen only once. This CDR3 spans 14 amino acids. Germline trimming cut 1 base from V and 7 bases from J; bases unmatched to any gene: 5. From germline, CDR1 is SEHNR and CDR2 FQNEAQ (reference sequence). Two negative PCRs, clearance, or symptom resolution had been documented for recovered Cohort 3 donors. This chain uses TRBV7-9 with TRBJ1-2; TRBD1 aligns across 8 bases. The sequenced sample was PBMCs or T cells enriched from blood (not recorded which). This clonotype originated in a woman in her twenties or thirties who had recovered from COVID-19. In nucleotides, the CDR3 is TGTGCCAGCAGCTTAGACGAGGACAGGGTTGGCTACACCTTC. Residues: CASSLDEDRVGYTF.